The 9 T cell receptor beta chains reported below all come from one sample, sequenced in a study of cytomegalovirus exposure and HLA in healthy donors. Profiled with immunoSEQ multiplex PCR; TCRdb holds only in-frame clones, not every one. The table records 70,000 to 90,000 clones, just under 85% of them present only once. The specimen sequenced was PBMCs. These receptors came from a man aged 25 to 40 in good health and CMV-seronegative.

This chain links TRBV29-1 with TRBJ2-7; the match to TRBD1 covers 9 bases. The germline CDR1 and CDR2 sequences are SQVTM and ANQGSEA. With V trimmed by 0 bases and J by 5 bases, 5 bases remained unmatched. The CDR3 has 14 residues. CDR3 in DNA: TGCAGCGTTGAAGATTTACAGGGGGCGCACGAGCAGTACTTC. Amino acid sequence: CSVEDLQGAHEQYF.

The chain carries TRBV19 and TRBJ1-5; 7 nucleotides align to TRBD1. The junction had 11 bases not matched to a gene; V was cut back by 7 bases and J by 2 bases. The CDR3 covers 16 residues. The germline V gene encodes CDR1 LNHDA and CDR2 SQIVND (reference sequence). The CDR3 loop is CASTPNVDRGNQPQHF. The CDR3 DNA is TGTGCCAGTACCCCCAACGTCGACAGGGGCAATCAGCCCCAGCATTTT.

The V gene is TRBV6-1, the J gene TRBJ2-5, with D perhaps matching TRBD2 (6 bases). Germline V gene lookup returns CDR1 MNHNS and CDR2 SASEGT. V lost 4 bases, J lost 9 bases, and 6 bases lay in between. The CDR3 length is 10 residues. Here the CDR3 DNA reads TGTGCCAGCAGTGGGAGGGCCCAGTACTTC. It is translated as CASSGRAQYF.

The chain employs TRBV27 and TRBJ2-3; 8 bases are a match to TRBD2. The CDR3 is 16 residues long. Germline-derived CDR1 and CDR2 are MNHEY and SMNVEV (reference sequence). V was pared by 6 bases and J by 5 bases, with 13 bases of the junction left unmatched. The CDR3 nucleotides are TGTGCCAGCAGCAGAAAGGGGCGGGGGGAAGAAGATACGCAGTATTTT. Its translation: CASSRKGRGEEDTQYF.

The chain couples TRBV5-6 to TRBJ1-4; 7 bases align to TRBD1. The CDR3 spans 17 residues. V dropped 4 bases and J dropped 3; count of bases not matched to a gene: 12. Looked up from germline, CDR1 is SGHDT and CDR2 is YYEEEE. The CDR3 bases are TGTGCCAGCAGCACGGGACAGCCAACTGGGGCTAATGAAAAACTGTTTTTT. Its protein product is CASSTGQPTGANEKLFF. Combining the CDR3 with reference TRBV5-6 and TRBJ1-4 gives the whole variable domain DAGVTQSPTHLIKTRGQQVTLRCSPKSGHDTVSWYQQALGQGPQFIFQYYEEEERQRGNFPDRFSGHQFPNYSSELNVNALLLGDSALYLCASSTGQPTGANEKLFFGSGTQLSVL.

The V call is TRBV4-3, the J call TRBJ2-3, with 7 positions matching TRBD2. The germline gives CDR1 LGHNA, CDR2 YSLEER. The CDR3 totals 17 residues. Trimming at V came to 1 base and at J to 4 bases, leaving 11 bases not matched to a gene. CDR3 amino acids: CASSQGGGRAWADTQYF. The CDR3 bases are TGCGCCAGCAGCCAAGGTGGGGGGAGGGCCTGGGCAGATACGCAGTATTTT.

The J gene is TRBJ2-1, the V gene TRBV7-9, with 11 bases identical to TRBD2. CDR1 is SEHNR and CDR2 is FQNEAQ in the germline V gene (reference sequence). Germline trimming cut 5 bases from V and 8 bases from J; bases unmatched to any gene: 8. This CDR3 region has 15 residues. This CDR3 reads CASSSFSGGDHEQFF. CDR3 coding DNA: TGTGCCAGCAGCAGCTTTAGCGGGGGGGATCATGAGCAGTTCTTC.

The CDR3 loop is CSARVRDTQYF. The CDR3 nucleotides are TGCAGTGCTAGAGTTAGAGATACGCAGTATTTT. The chain carries TRBV20-1 and TRBJ2-3; the D is unclear. The CDR3 totals 11 residues. V was shortened by 1 base and J by 5 bases, with 4 bases between the two germline ends. Germline V CDR1 and CDR2: DFQATT, SNEGSKA (reference sequence).

This clone has just one count. This sequence joins TRBV6-5 and TRBJ2-1; 10 bases agree with TRBD1. Germline CDR1 and CDR2: MNHEY and SVGAGI. The CDR3 spans 16 residues. V trimming: 4 bases; J trimming: 5 bases; junction bases outside the gene matches: 8. CDR3 protein: CASSSPRDRGNNEQFF. CDR3 nucleotide sequence: TGTGCCAGCAGTTCACCTCGGGACAGGGGTAACAATGAGCAGTTCTTC.